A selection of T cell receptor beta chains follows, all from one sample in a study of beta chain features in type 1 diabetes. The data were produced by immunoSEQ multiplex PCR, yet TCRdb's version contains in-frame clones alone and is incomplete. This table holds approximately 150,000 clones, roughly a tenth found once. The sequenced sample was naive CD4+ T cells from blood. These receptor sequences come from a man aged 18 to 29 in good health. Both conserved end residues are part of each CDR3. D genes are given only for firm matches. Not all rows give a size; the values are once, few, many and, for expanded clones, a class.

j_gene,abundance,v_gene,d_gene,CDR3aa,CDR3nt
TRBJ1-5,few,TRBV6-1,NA,CASSETQVGQPQHF,TGTGCCAGCAGTGAAACACAGGTCGGTCAGCCCCAGCATTTT
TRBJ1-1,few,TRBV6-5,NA,CASSYSIIGGDDEAFF,TGTGCCAGCAGTTACTCGATAATCGGGGGTGACGATGAAGCTTTCTTT
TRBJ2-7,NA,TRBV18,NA,CASSPPSGYSYEQYF,TGTGCCAGCTCACCACCGTCAGGGTACTCCTACGAGCAGTACTTC
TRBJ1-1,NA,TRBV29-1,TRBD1,CSAVGQANTEAFF,TGCAGCGCTGTGGGACAGGCGAACACTGAAGCTTTCTTT
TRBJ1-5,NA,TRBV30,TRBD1,CAWSVLDRDQPQHF,TGTGCCTGGAGTGTATTGGACAGGGATCAGCCCCAGCATTTT
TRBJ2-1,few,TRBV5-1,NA,CASSWNTGGALNEQFF,TGCGCCAGCAGCTGGAACACAGGAGGGGCTTTGAATGAGCAGTTCTTC
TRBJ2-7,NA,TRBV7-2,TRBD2,CASSSLTSGGARYEQYF,TGTGCCAGCAGCTCGCTAACTAGCGGGGGGGCCAGATACGAGCAGTACTTC
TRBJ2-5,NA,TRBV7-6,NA,CASSLTEQETQYF,TGTGCCAGCAGCTTGACAGAACAAGAGACCCAGTACTTC
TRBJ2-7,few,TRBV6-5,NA,CASREGQLIYEQYF,TGTGCCAGCAGAGAAGGACAGCTAATCTACGAGCAGTACTTC
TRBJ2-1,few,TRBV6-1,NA,CASSTLGDNEQFF,TGTGCCAGCAGTACCCTCGGTGACAATGAGCAGTTCTTC
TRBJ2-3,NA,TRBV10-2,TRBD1,CASRGTVTSTDTQYF,TGCGCCAGCAGAGGGACAGTTACTAGCACAGATACGCAGTATTTT
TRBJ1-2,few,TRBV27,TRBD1,CASSRQGASYGYTF,TGTGCCAGCAGTAGACAGGGGGCAAGCTATGGCTACACCTTC
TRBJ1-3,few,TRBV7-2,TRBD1,CASSLRDSSGNTIYF,TGTGCCAGCAGCCTTCGGGACAGCTCTGGAAACACCATATATTTT
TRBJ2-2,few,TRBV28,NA,CASSYNMNTGELFF,TGTGCCAGCAGTTACAACATGAACACCGGGGAGCTGTTTTTT
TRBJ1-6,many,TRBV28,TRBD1,CASSFVRTGSSPLHF,TGTGCCAGCAGTTTCGTCAGGACAGGGAGTTCACCCCTCCACTTT
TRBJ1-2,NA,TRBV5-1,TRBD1,CASSLGGTGLIGNYGYTF,TGCGCCAGCAGCTTGGGGGGGACAGGACTCATCGGGAACTATGGCTACACCTTC
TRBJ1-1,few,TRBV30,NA,CACLGGKSFF,TGTGCCTGCCTTGGAGGGAAATCTTTCTTT
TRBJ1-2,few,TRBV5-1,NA,CASSLGTALNYGYTF,TGCGCCAGCAGCTTGGGGACAGCTCTTAACTATGGCTACACCTTC
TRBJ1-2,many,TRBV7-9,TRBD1,CASSQDRVYGYTF,TGTGCCAGCAGCCAAGACAGGGTCTATGGCTACACCTTC
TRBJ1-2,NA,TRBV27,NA,CASSLLGLDTNYGYTF,TGTGCCAGCAGTTTATTGGGACTGGATACTAACTATGGCTACACCTTC
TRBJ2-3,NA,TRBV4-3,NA,CASSQGRWRGGSAQYF,TGCGCCAGCAGCCAAGGCAGATGGCGGGGTGGGTCGGCGCAGTATTTT
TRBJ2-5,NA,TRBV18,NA,CASSPGEETQYF,TGTGCCAGCTCACCAGGGGAGGAGACCCAGTACTTC
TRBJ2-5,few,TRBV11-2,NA,CASSQGAGKETQYF,TGTGCCAGCAGCCAAGGGGCAGGAAAAGAGACCCAGTACTTC
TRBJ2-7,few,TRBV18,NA,CASSPSRQGFEQYF,TGTGCCAGCTCACCATCGCGGCAGGGGTTCGAGCAGTACTTC
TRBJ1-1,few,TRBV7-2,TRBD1,CASSFRGQRNTEAFF,TGTGCCAGCAGCTTCAGGGGACAGCGTAACACTGAAGCTTTCTTT
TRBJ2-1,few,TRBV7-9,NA,CASSLGVDLMDEQFF,TGTGCCAGCAGCTTGGGAGTAGACCTTATGGATGAGCAGTTCTTC
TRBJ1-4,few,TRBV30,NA,CAWSFSFRTNEKLFF,TGTGCCTGGAGTTTTAGTTTTCGGACTAATGAAAAACTGTTTTTT
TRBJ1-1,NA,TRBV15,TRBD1,CATSREVDRVKAFF,TGTGCCACCAGCAGAGAAGTAGACAGGGTTAAAGCTTTCTTT
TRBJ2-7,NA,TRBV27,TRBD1,CASREAGQGSKDEQYF,TGTGCCAGCAGAGAGGCGGGACAGGGAAGTAAGGACGAGCAGTACTTC